This T cell receptor beta chain was recovered during a study of blood T cell repertoires in COVID-19. Study-wide context: In each case, the material was cDNA or gDNA derived from T cells, B-cell-depleted T cells, or PBMCs.

The V segment lost 3 bases and the J segment 4 bases; nucleotides outside the gene matches: 11. The CDR3 has 15 residues. Germline loops: CDR1 SQVTM, CDR2 ANQGSEA. Generated by immunoSEQ multiplex PCR, the TCRdb table keeps only in-frame clones and is missing some. The sample shows around 140,000 clones, under 90% of them seen only once. This chain connects TRBV29-1 to TRBJ2-7; 8 positions match TRBD1. The source material was peripheral blood. This clonotype originated in a man between 70 and 80 years old who had recovered from COVID-19. For the CDR3, the DNA is TGCAGCGTTGAGGTCGGTGACAGGGGTCTTTACGAGCAGTACTTC. This encodes CSVEVGDRGLYEQYF.